These 21 T cell receptor beta chains came from one sample sequenced in a study of read filtering for tumor transcriptome and immune sequencing. From 400 to 450 ng of RNA, a library with molecular barcoded alpha/delta and beta/gamma adaptors was made. One entry per CDR3 protein results from TCRdb running MiXCR on the reads. The top ten clones hold approximately 47% of a sample with 62,000 or so distinct CDR3 sequences, 14% of them seen once. The specimen sequenced was a population of CD138-negative cells sorted from bone marrow. All receptors come from a donor aged 40 or older with multiple myeloma.

For this clonotype: Given a much more abundant clone one base away, this may be a read error. The J gene is TRBJ2-7, the V gene TRBV20-1; weak D call: TRBD1 (6 bases). The germline V gene has CDR1 DFQATT and CDR2 SNEGSKA (reference sequence). The CDR3 is 12 residues long. V shed 6 bases and J shed 5 bases, with 14 bases lying between them. In nucleotides, the CDR3 is TGCAGTGCCCCGGGACAAATAAACGAGCAGTACTTC. Translated: CSAPGQINEQYF.

Points on this clonotype: With a much larger clone just one base away, this may be a read error. The V call is TRBV12-3 or TRBV12-4, the J call TRBJ1-2; D is perhaps TRBD1 (5 bases). This CDR3 has 12 residues. V shed 8 bases and J shed 4 bases, with 11 bases lying between them. CDR3 loop: CASGPGPYGYTF. CDR3 nucleotides: TGTGCCAGCGGTCCGGGACCCTATGGCTACACCTTC.

This clonotype was counted ten times or more. The chain couples TRBV9 to TRBJ2-1, with 9 bases identical to TRBD1. Trimming at V came to 6 bases and at J to 6 bases, leaving 4 bases not matched to a gene. The CDR3 loop spans 13 amino acids. Germline lookup yields CDR1 SGDLS and CDR2 YYNGEE. The CDR3 protein is CASTGTGSNEQFF. The CDR3 DNA reads TGTGCCAGCACCGGGACAGGGTCCAATGAGCAGTTCTTC.

This clonotype was found many times. The CDR3 here is CSAKTGGEYDFGPYNEQFF. Here the CDR3 DNA reads TGCAGTGCTAAAACAGGGGGCGAGTATGATTTTGGCCCATACAATGAGCAGTTCTTC. The J gene is TRBJ2-1, the V gene TRBV20-1; the match to TRBD1 covers 9 bases. This CDR3 has 19 amino acids. The germline V gene encodes CDR1 DFQATT and CDR2 SNEGSKA (reference sequence). V dropped 4 bases and J dropped 4; count of bases not matched to a gene: 20.

With respect to this clonotype: One end of the junction varies from germline; a read error may be responsible. V gene TRBV20-1 combines with J gene TRBJ2-7; D perhaps matches TRBD2 (6 bases). The CDR3 is made up of 16 amino acids. Germline values: CDR1 DFQATT, CDR2 SNEGSKA (reference sequence). CDR3 sequence: CRARDGRDFRAHEQYF. The CDR3 DNA follows: TGCCGTGCCAGAGATGGCCGGGACTTCAGGGCACACGAGCAGTACTTC.

The table lists this clonotype with many counts. The gene calls are TRBV28 and TRBJ2-7; 7 bases are a match to TRBD1. The CDR3 sequence is 12 residues long. Germline CDR1 and CDR2: MDHEN and SYDVKM. The V and J ends lost 1 base and 6 bases, in that order; junction bases with no gene match: 0. Here the CDR3 DNA reads TGTGCCAGCAGTTTATCAGGGGGCGAGCAGTACTTC. Its translation is CASSLSGGEQYF.

This clonotype was detected many times. This sequence joins TRBV12-3 or TRBV12-4 and TRBJ1-4; tentative D call: TRBD1 (6 bases). This CDR3 spans 14 amino acids. V was clipped by 7 bases and J by 6 bases, with 15 bases between them. Written as DNA, the CDR3 is TGTGCCAGCACCTTGGGGGGCGAGGATGAAAAACTGTTTTTT. It yields the protein CASTLGGEDEKLFF.

This clonotype was counted ten times or more. The V gene is TRBV5-1, the J gene TRBJ2-1; 13 nucleotides line up with TRBD2. This CDR3 is built from 16 residues. V shed 5 bases and J 9 bases; nucleotides not matched to a gene: 11. Germline lookup yields CDR1 SGHRS and CDR2 YFSETQ. For the CDR3, the DNA is TGCGCCAGCAGTTGGACTAGCGGGAGAAGTAAAAGTGAGCAGTTCTTC. Its protein is CASSWTSGRSKSEQFF. The full variable domain, in which reference TRBV5-1 and TRBJ2-1 provide the parts outside the CDR3, is KAGVTQTPRYLIKTRGQQVTLSCSPISGHRSVSWYQQTPGQGLQFLFEYFSETQRNKGNFPGRFSGRQFSNSRSEMNVSTLELGDSALYLCASSWTSGRSKSEQFFGPGTRLTVL.

This clonotype was counted at least ten times. V is TRBV3-1 and J is TRBJ2-1; 10 positions agree with TRBD2. Trimming took 1 base from V and 3 from J; bases not matched to a gene: 3. The germline gives CDR1 LGHDT, CDR2 YNNKEL (reference sequence). This CDR3 spans 16 amino acids. The CDR3 coding sequence is TGTGCCAGCAGCCAAGCCGGACTAGCGGTCTACAATGAGCAGTTCTTC. Translating it yields CASSQAGLAVYNEQFF.

This clonotype was counted between two and nine times. A much larger clone lies a single base off, so this may be a read error. The rearrangement links TRBV20-1 to TRBJ1-1; no definite D call. This CDR3 contains 11 residues. With 4 bases removed from V and 1 base from J, the gap between germline ends came to 4 bases. From germline, CDR1 is DFQATT and CDR2 SNEGSKA (reference sequence). CDR3 bases: TGCAGTGCTAAGGCGAACACTGAAGCTTTCTTT. Protein product: CSAKANTEAFF.

This clonotype was counted at least ten times. The rearrangement uses TRBV12-3 or TRBV12-4 and TRBJ2-1, with 13 bases lining up with TRBD2. Unmatched junction bases numbered 3, after V lost 5 bases and J lost 5 bases. The CDR3 is 15 residues long. CDR3 residues: CASSPGTSGNNEQFF. The CDR3 DNA sequence: TGTGCCAGCAGTCCCGGGACTAGCGGGAACAATGAGCAGTTCTTC.

The DNA of the CDR3 is TGCAGTGCCCGGTGGCAGCCCAATTCACCCCTCCACTTT. This sequence encodes CSARWQPNSPLHF. The rearrangement joins TRBV20-1 to TRBJ1-6, with unresolved D. CDR3 size: 13 residues. V was pared by 6 bases and J by 7 bases, with 13 bases between. Per germline, CDR1 DFQATT and CDR2 SNEGSKA (reference sequence).

This clonotype showed up many times. This rearrangement joins TRBV24-1 to TRBJ2-1; D not certain. The germline CDR1 and CDR2 sequences are KGHDR and SFDVKD. The length of the CDR3 is 15 residues. V shed 6 bases and J shed 0 bases, with 11 bases lying between them. The CDR3 here is CATSLALGSYNEQFF. CDR3 DNA sequence: TGTGCCACCAGTCTTGCTCTGGGCTCCTACAATGAGCAGTTCTTC.

This clonotype was found many times. The chain links TRBV29-1 to TRBJ1-1; D may be TRBD1 (6 bases). Trimming took off 2 bases at V and 0 bases at J, with 7 bases between the two ends. The CDR3 is 13 amino acids. Germline values: CDR1 SQVTM, CDR2 ANQGSEA. Here the CDR3 DNA reads TGCAGCGTTGAACAGGGGTTGAACACTGAAGCTTTCTTT. This sequence encodes CSVEQGLNTEAFF.

Ten or more counts support this clonotype. This chain joins TRBV6-6 and TRBJ2-1, with D possibly TRBD2 on 6 matching bases. The ends were cut back, 6 bases at V and 5 bases at J, with 23 bases in the middle. Germline CDR1 is MNHNY and CDR2 is SVGAGI (reference sequence). The CDR3 is 17 residues long. In DNA form, the CDR3 reads TGTGCCAGCAGGGGAGTTTTAATACGGGAGCCTAACAATGAGCAGTTCTTC. This translates into CASRGVLIREPNNEQFF.

The table lists this clonotype with many counts. This chain connects TRBV4-2 to TRBJ2-1, with unresolved D. This CDR3 is built from 16 residues. Per the germline V gene, CDR1 is LGHNA and CDR2 is YNFKEQ. The V end lost 0 bases, the J end lost 1 base, and 10 bases lay between the germline ends. CDR3 residues: CASSQDAATSYNEQFF. In DNA form, the CDR3 reads TGTGCCAGCAGCCAAGATGCGGCTACGTCCTACAATGAGCAGTTCTTC.

Points on this clonotype: A clone one base away is much larger, so this may be a read error. CDR3 sequence (DNA): TGTGCCAGCAGTCTCCTGGGCACTGTGGGTAATGAAAAACTGTTTTTT. Its translation is CASSLLGTVGNEKLFF. This chain connects TRBV27 to TRBJ1-4; no reliable D call. V lost 5 bases, J lost 4 bases, and 17 bases lay in between. The CDR3 loop spans 16 amino acids. The germline gives CDR1 MNHEY, CDR2 SMNVEV (reference sequence).

The rearrangement uses TRBV6-5 and TRBJ1-2; tentative D call: TRBD1 (5 bases). The germline V and J ends were trimmed by 6 bases and 1 base, with 9 bases remaining between them. Germline CDR1 is MNHEY and CDR2 is SVGAGI. The CDR3 loop spans 13 amino acids. CDR3 region: CASRRDSNYGYTF. DNA for the CDR3: TGTGCCAGCAGAAGAGACAGTAACTATGGCTACACCTTC.

The CDR3 nucleotides are TGCGCCAGCAGCTCTATGGGTGAAAAACTGTTTTTT. As protein: CASSSMGEKLFF. This chain links TRBV5-1 with TRBJ1-4, with D hard to call. The CDR3 consists of 12 residues. Germline-derived CDR1 and CDR2 are SGHRS and YFSETQ. V was clipped by 3 bases and J by 7 bases, with 7 bases between them.

This clonotype was observed many times. V and J are TRBV9 and TRBJ1-1; perhaps TRBD1 as D (5 bases). Germline V gene lookup returns CDR1 SGDLS and CDR2 YYNGEE. Trimming took off 1 base at V and 5 bases at J, with 9 bases between the two ends. The CDR3 is 13 residues long. The CDR3, as DNA: TGTGCCAGCAGCGTATCGGGGGGTACTGAAGCTTTCTTT. Translating it yields CASSVSGGTEAFF.

This clonotype showed up many times. V is TRBV20-1 and J is TRBJ2-7, with 14 bases lining up with TRBD2. This CDR3 region has 16 residues. From germline, CDR1 is DFQATT and CDR2 SNEGSKA (reference sequence). J was trimmed by 3 bases and V by 5 bases; bases with no gene match: 9. The CDR3 DNA is TGCAGTGCTCCCCCGGCGGGACTAGCGGGAGTCTACGAGCAGTACTTC. It specifies CSAPPAGLAGVYEQYF.